This T cell receptor (beta chain) was sequenced in a study of shared clonotypes between healthy human individuals. Study-level findings and limits: About 5% of naive CD4 clonotypes were shared across several donors.

Notes on this clone: Its antigen remains unidentified.

Clones were read by immunoSEQ multiplex PCR, and TCRdb kept only the in-frame ones, dropping some. In the table there are over a million clones, about 75% of which are singletons. Splitting the CD4+ cells yielded a CD45RA+ naive subset and a CD45RA-negative memory subset. V was cut by 0 bases and J by 2 bases, with 7 bases left in between. Germline V gene sequence: CDR1 SEHNR, CDR2 FQNEAQ (reference sequence). This CDR3 comprises 14 residues. This sequence was found in a man aged 18 to 29 in good health. The specimen sequenced was memory CD4+ T cells sorted from blood. Documented subset: CD45RA-negative fraction. The chain uses TRBV7-9 and TRBJ2-5; D call uncertain. CDR3 residues: CASSLALDQETQYF. The DNA for the CDR3 is TGTGCCAGCAGCTTAGCACTGGATCAAGAGACCCAGTACTTC.